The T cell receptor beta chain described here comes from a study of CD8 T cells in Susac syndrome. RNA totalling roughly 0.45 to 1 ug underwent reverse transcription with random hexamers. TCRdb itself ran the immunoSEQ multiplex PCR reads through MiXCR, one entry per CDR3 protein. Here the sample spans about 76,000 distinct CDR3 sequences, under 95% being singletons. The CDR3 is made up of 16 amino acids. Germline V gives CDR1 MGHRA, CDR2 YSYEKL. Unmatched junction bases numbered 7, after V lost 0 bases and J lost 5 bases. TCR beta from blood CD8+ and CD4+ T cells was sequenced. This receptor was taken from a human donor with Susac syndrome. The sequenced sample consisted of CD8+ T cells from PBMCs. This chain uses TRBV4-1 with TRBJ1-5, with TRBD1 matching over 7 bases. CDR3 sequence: CASSQEFGTAYQPQHF. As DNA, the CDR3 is TGCGCCAGCAGCCAAGAATTCGGGACAGCTTATCAGCCCCAGCATTTT.